The TCR beta chain under discussion was sequenced for a study of blood T cell repertoires in COVID-19. Study information: PBMCs, B-cell-depleted T cells, or T cells were the source of the cDNA or gDNA that made up the material.

Original methodology: Cell counts per sample came from amplifying reference gene primers. Data came from immunoSEQ multiplex PCR; TCRdb stores just in-frame clones and leaves some out. From that table come the V and J calls and clone size; the DNA was used to work out D and trimming. The data contain some 60,000 clones, about 70% of them singletons. This clone has only a few counts. The germline gives CDR1 LGHDT, CDR2 YNNKEL (reference sequence). This CDR3 is 15 amino acids long. The ends lost 5 bases at V and 6 bases at J; junction bases unmatched: 6. The chain is built from TRBV3-1 (or the pseudogene TRBV3-2) and TRBJ2-3; TRBD2 agrees at 12 bases. Specimen: peripheral blood. The TCR comes from a woman aged 45-65 years with active or convalescent COVID-19. The CDR3 sequence: CASSLTSGSWDTQYF. The CDR3 DNA reads TGTGCCAGCAGCTTGACTAGCGGGAGTTGGGATACGCAGTATTTT.